Each of the 26 T cell receptor beta chains below was sequenced from the same sample in a study of cytomegalovirus exposure and HLA in healthy donors (dated by TCRdb to the late 2010s). The method was the immunoSEQ multiplex PCR assay. In its TCRdb copy, this immuneACCESS table keeps in-frame sequences only and misses some clones. Where compared with another copy, unresolved V genes explain less than half of these, and the others have no known cause. Recorded for this sample are more than 95,000 clones; approximately 92% of them occurred a single time. The top ten hold around 1.1% of the sample. Sequencing input: PBMCs. The receptors derive from a woman between 18 and 29 years old in good health and CMV-seronegative.

V usage is TRBV28 and J usage is TRBJ1-1, with TRBD1 matching over 7 bases. Looked up from germline, CDR1 is MDHEN and CDR2 is SYDVKM. V gave up 6 bases and J gave up 5 bases; unmatched junction bases: 6. The CDR3 length is 13 residues. CDR3 bases: TGTGCCAGCAGGCCACAGGGGCGGACTGAAGCTTTCTTT. This translates into CASRPQGRTEAFF. Complete variable domain (other parts from reference TRBV28 and TRBJ1-1): DVKVTQSSRYLVKRTGEKVFLECVQDMDHENMFWYRQDPGLGLRLIYFSYDVKMKEKGDIPEGYSVSREKKERFSLILESASTNQTSMYLCASRPQGRTEAFFGQGTRLTVV.

The chain's CDR3 is CASSFSTGEPQHF. The CDR3 DNA is TGTGCCAGCAGCTTCTCGACAGGGGAGCCCCAGCATTTT. This sequence joins TRBV7-2 and TRBJ1-5; 8 positions match TRBD1. CDR1 is SGHTA, CDR2 FQGNSA, per germline. There are 13 residues in the CDR3. V lost 3 bases, J lost 8 bases, and 3 bases stayed unmatched.

J is TRBJ2-3 and V is TRBV2, with 10 bases lining up with TRBD1. Germline assignment: CDR1 SNHLY and CDR2 FYNNEI. CDR3 length: 15 amino acids. With 1 base clipped from V and 6 bases from J, the junction kept 4 bases outside the gene matches. In DNA, the CDR3 is TGTGCCAGCAGTGAAGTTCCGGGACAGGGGGATACGCAGTATTTT. Translated, it gives CASSEVPGQGDTQYF.

CDR3 nucleotides: TGTGCCTGGAGCCAGGGCCACACAGATACGCAGTATTTT. Protein: CAWSQGHTDTQYF. The gene calls are TRBV30 and TRBJ2-3; possible D gene TRBD1, 5 bases. Trimming removed 3 bases from V and 2 bases from J, with 9 bases in between. The V gene's germline CDR1 is GTSNPN and CDR2 SVGIG (reference sequence). This CDR3 has 13 residues.

The chain joins TRBV28 to TRBJ2-3; 13 nucleotides agree with TRBD2. Per the germline V gene, CDR1 is MDHEN and CDR2 is SYDVKM. The junction had 3 bases not matched to a gene; V was cut back by 5 bases and J by 1 base. CDR3 length: 16 residues. This CDR3 reads CASSGLAGVGTDTQYF. CDR3 bases: TGTGCCAGCAGTGGACTAGCGGGAGTGGGCACAGATACGCAGTATTTT.

The CDR3 DNA reads TGTGCCAGCAGTGAAGGGCGAAGCGTCCCTGAAGCTTTCTTT. The encoded protein is CASSEGRSVPEAFF. The rearrangement uses TRBV2 and TRBJ1-1, with no clear D. Germline CDR1 SNHLY, CDR2 FYNNEI. The CDR3 spans 14 residues. Trimming left V 1 base short and J 6 bases short, with 12 bases between. Variable domain in full (rest from reference TRBV2 and TRBJ1-1): EPEVTQTPSHQVTQMGQEVILRCVPISNHLYFYWYRQILGQKVEFLVSFYNNEISEKSEIFDDQFSVERPDGSNFTLKIRSTKLEDSAMYFCASSEGRSVPEAFFGQGTRLTVV.

The chain carries TRBV30 and TRBJ2-7; 7 bases fit TRBD1. Germline V gene data show CDR1 as GTSNPN and CDR2 as SVGIG (reference sequence). This CDR3 has 12 residues. V gave up 0 bases and J gave up 6 bases; unmatched junction bases: 2. The CDR3 nucleotides read TGTGCCTGGAGTGTCACAGGGGTCGAGCAGTACGTC. Encoded protein: CAWSVTGVEQYV.

This clone has a handful of counts. The V and J genes are TRBV2 and TRBJ2-2, with D uncertain. This CDR3 spans 13 amino acids. In germline, CDR1 is SNHLY, CDR2 FYNNEI. V dropped 6 bases and J dropped 0 bases, with 5 bases sitting between them. The CDR3 loop is CASRGSNTGELFF. In DNA, the CDR3 is TGTGCCAGCAGGGGCTCGAACACCGGGGAGCTGTTTTTT.

There are a few counts of this clone. The V call is TRBV6-5, the J call TRBJ1-2, with D possibly TRBD1 on 6 matching bases. Germline V lookup: CDR1 MNHEY, CDR2 SVGAGI. Deletions cut 6 bases from V and 5 bases from J, with 13 bases between. The CDR3 is made up of 13 amino acids. CDR3 region: CASRPGDRYGYTF. DNA for the CDR3: TGTGCCAGCAGGCCAGGGGATCGGTATGGCTACACCTTC.

V is TRBV18 and J is TRBJ1-5, with 7 bases aligning to TRBD1. The ends lost 2 bases at V and 6 bases at J; junction bases unmatched: 1. This CDR3 has 13 amino acids. Germline assignment: CDR1 KGHSH and CDR2 LQKENI. CDR3 in DNA: TGTGCCAGCTCACCAGGACAGGCTCAGCCCCAGCATTTT. Amino acids: CASSPGQAQPQHF. Full variable domain (remainder filled in from reference TRBV18 and TRBJ1-5): NAGVMQNPRHLVRRRGQEARLRCSPMKGHSHVYWYRQLPEEGLKFMVYLQKENIIDESGMPKERFSAEFPKEGPSILRIQQVVRGDSAAYFCASSPGQAQPQHFGDGTRLSIL.

The chain uses TRBV4-2 and TRBJ1-5; a weak D match, TRBD1 (5 bases). Germline V gives CDR1 LGHNA, CDR2 YNFKEQ. CDR3 length: 17 residues. V was clipped by 0 bases and J by 2 bases, with 14 bases between them. CDR3 DNA: TGTGCCAGCAGCCAAGAGGTAGGGGATCAAGGCAATCAGCCCCAGCATTTT. Translating it yields CASSQEVGDQGNQPQHF.

A remark on this clone: This same CDR3 is encoded by further DNA sequences in the sample. This chain uses TRBV2 with TRBJ2-3, with 7 nucleotides matching TRBD2. With 3 bases clipped from V and 3 bases from J, the junction kept 18 bases outside the gene matches. The length of the CDR3 is 19 residues. The germline V gene encodes CDR1 SNHLY and CDR2 FYNNEI. This chain's CDR3 is CASSDDIYWASGQTDTQYF. For the CDR3, the DNA is TGTGCCAGCAGTGACGATATTTATTGGGCTAGCGGCCAGACAGATACGCAGTATTTT.

The genes are TRBV6-1 and TRBJ2-1, with a tentative D call TRBD1 (6 bases). V was pared by 4 bases and J by 2 bases, with 12 bases between. The V gene's germline CDR1 is MNHNS and CDR2 SASEGT. The CDR3 runs to 15 residues. Here the CDR3 DNA reads TGTGCCAGCAGTGGACAGGCCCCGGCCTACAATGAGCAGTTCTTC. It is translated as CASSGQAPAYNEQFF.

This chain links TRBV4-2 with TRBJ2-3; no clear D. Germline CDR1 is LGHNA and CDR2 is YNFKEQ. CDR3 length equals 15 residues. V lost 4 bases, J lost 0 bases, and 11 bases lay in between. The CDR3 DNA reads as TGTGCCAGCAGCCTGCAAGCGTCTAGCACAGATACGCAGTATTTT. Protein product: CASSLQASSTDTQYF.

This clone was counted a single time. The V and J genes are TRBV2 and TRBJ1-6; 7 bases are a match to TRBD1. CDR1 and CDR2 (germline): SNHLY, FYNNEI. The CDR3 consists of 14 residues. With 1 base clipped from V and 10 bases from J, the junction kept 4 bases outside the gene matches. The CDR3 DNA reads TGTGCCAGCAGTGAAGAGGGGACAGACTCACCCCTCCACTTT. Protein: CASSEEGTDSPLHF. Together with reference TRBV2 and TRBJ1-6, the CDR3 gives the full variable domain: EPEVTQTPSHQVTQMGQEVILRCVPISNHLYFYWYRQILGQKVEFLVSFYNNEISEKSEIFDDQFSVERPDGSNFTLKIRSTKLEDSAMYFCASSEEGTDSPLHFGNGTRLTVT.

The V call is TRBV30, the J call TRBJ1-1, with unresolved D. This CDR3 has 13 residues. Trimming took off 0 bases at V and 0 bases at J, with 5 bases between the two ends. Germline V gives CDR1 GTSNPN, CDR2 SVGIG (reference sequence). The CDR3 sequence: CAWSVSVNTEAFF. The CDR3 nucleotides are TGTGCCTGGAGTGTTTCAGTGAACACTGAAGCTTTCTTT.

V usage is TRBV7-6 and J usage is TRBJ2-2; maybe TRBD1 (6 bases). Germline values: CDR1 SGHVS, CDR2 FNYEAQ. V lost 5 bases to trimming and J lost 1 base, with 11 bases between them. CDR3 length equals 15 residues. CDR3 in DNA: TGTGCCAGCAGCATTGACAGGTTGAACACCGGGGAGCTGTTTTTT. It specifies CASSIDRLNTGELFF. Complete variable domain (other parts from reference TRBV7-6 and TRBJ2-2): GAGVSQSPRYKVTKRGQDVALRCDPISGHVSLYWYRQALGQGPEFLTYFNYEAQQDKSGLPNDRFSAERPEGSISTLTIQRTEQRDSAMYRCASSIDRLNTGELFFGEGSRLTVL.

The gene calls are TRBV28 and TRBJ1-5; 8 nucleotides agree with TRBD1. This CDR3 is built from 15 residues. The V gene's germline CDR1 is MDHEN and CDR2 SYDVKM. Written as DNA, the CDR3 is TGTGGAGGGACAGGCAACGGCGTTGGCAATCAGCCCCAGCATTTT. It is translated as CGGTGNGVGNQPQHF. Full variable domain (remainder filled in from reference TRBV28 and TRBJ1-5): DVKVTQSSRYLVKRTGEKVFLECVQDMDHENMFWYRQDPGLGLRLIYFSYDVKMKEKGDIPEGYSVSREKKERFSLILESASTNQTSMYLCGGTGNGVGNQPQHFGDGTRLSIL.

This clone was seen more than once but under ten times. V gene TRBV6-4 combines with J gene TRBJ1-1; unclear D gene. V dropped 0 bases and J dropped 1 base, with 6 bases sitting between them. The CDR3 consists of 14 residues. Germline assignment: CDR1 MRHNA and CDR2 SNTAGT. CDR3 amino acids: CASSDSGGNTEAFF. In DNA, the CDR3 is TGTGCCAGCAGTGACTCAGGAGGGAACACTGAAGCTTTCTTT.

This clone was observed once. The gene calls are TRBV15 and TRBJ2-1; 8 nucleotides match TRBD2. CDR1 is LNHNV, CDR2 YYDKDF, per germline (reference sequence). With 5 bases clipped from V and 8 bases from J, the junction kept 8 bases outside the gene matches. The CDR3 has 14 residues. Here the CDR3 DNA reads TGTGCCACCAGCTACCCCGGGGGGGCCTATGAGCAGTTCTTC. Translating gives CATSYPGGAYEQFF.

This clone was detected once. This rearrangement joins TRBV7-2 to TRBJ2-3; 9 bases are a match to TRBD1. The CDR3 runs to 15 residues. Germline CDR1 is SGHTA and CDR2 is FQGNSA. V lost 5 bases, J lost 3 bases, and 6 bases stayed unmatched. The CDR3 spells CASSAGTGRTDTQYF. The CDR3, as DNA: TGTGCCAGCAGCGCCGGGACAGGGCGAACAGATACGCAGTATTTT.

For the CDR3, the DNA is TGCGCCAGCAGACAGGGTTTCGAAGAGACCCAGTACTTC. Amino acids: CASRQGFEETQYF. The chain joins TRBV5-1 to TRBJ2-5, with a possible D match to TRBD1 (6 bases). This CDR3 is built from 13 residues. In germline, CDR1 is SGHRS, CDR2 YFSETQ. The germline V and J ends were trimmed by 5 bases and 3 bases, with 11 bases remaining between them.

This clone was recorded many times. This chain connects TRBV18 to TRBJ1-2, with D possibly TRBD1 on 6 matching bases. Looked up from germline, CDR1 is KGHSH and CDR2 is LQKENI. The CDR3 contains 15 residues. Trimming took 2 bases from V and 6 from J, leaving 16 bases between them. CDR3 coding DNA: TGTGCCAGCTCACCAACGGACGGCAGGGGTAATGGCTACACCTTC. This sequence encodes CASSPTDGRGNGYTF.

The chain is built from TRBV28 and TRBJ2-3; no clear D. V gave up 6 bases and J gave up 2 bases, with 12 bases separating them. The CDR3 is made up of 14 amino acids. Germline-derived CDR1 and CDR2 are MDHEN and SYDVKM. CDR3 protein: CASSYDINTDTQYF. CDR3 DNA: TGTGCCAGCAGCTACGACATAAACACAGATACGCAGTATTTT. Using reference TRBV28 and TRBJ2-3 for the parts outside the CDR3, the full variable domain is DVKVTQSSRYLVKRTGEKVFLECVQDMDHENMFWYRQDPGLGLRLIYFSYDVKMKEKGDIPEGYSVSREKKERFSLILESASTNQTSMYLCASSYDINTDTQYFGPGTRLTVL.

This chain joins TRBV9 and TRBJ2-7; 9 nucleotides match TRBD2. Germline V gene lookup returns CDR1 SGDLS and CDR2 YYNGEE. V shed 0 bases and J 2 bases; nucleotides not matched to a gene: 12. There are 18 residues in the CDR3. The CDR3 here is CASSVGNSGRLVPYEQYF. CDR3 DNA sequence: TGTGCCAGCAGCGTAGGGAATAGCGGGAGACTAGTACCCTACGAGCAGTACTTC.

The chain employs TRBV20-1 and TRBJ2-1; D may be TRBD1 (6 bases). Germline CDR1 and CDR2: DFQATT and SNEGSKA (reference sequence). This CDR3 contains 11 residues. V shed 4 bases and J shed 10 bases, with 11 bases lying between them. The CDR3 here is CSATGTGEQFF. Here the CDR3 DNA reads TGCAGTGCTACCGGCACAGGGGAGCAGTTCTTC.